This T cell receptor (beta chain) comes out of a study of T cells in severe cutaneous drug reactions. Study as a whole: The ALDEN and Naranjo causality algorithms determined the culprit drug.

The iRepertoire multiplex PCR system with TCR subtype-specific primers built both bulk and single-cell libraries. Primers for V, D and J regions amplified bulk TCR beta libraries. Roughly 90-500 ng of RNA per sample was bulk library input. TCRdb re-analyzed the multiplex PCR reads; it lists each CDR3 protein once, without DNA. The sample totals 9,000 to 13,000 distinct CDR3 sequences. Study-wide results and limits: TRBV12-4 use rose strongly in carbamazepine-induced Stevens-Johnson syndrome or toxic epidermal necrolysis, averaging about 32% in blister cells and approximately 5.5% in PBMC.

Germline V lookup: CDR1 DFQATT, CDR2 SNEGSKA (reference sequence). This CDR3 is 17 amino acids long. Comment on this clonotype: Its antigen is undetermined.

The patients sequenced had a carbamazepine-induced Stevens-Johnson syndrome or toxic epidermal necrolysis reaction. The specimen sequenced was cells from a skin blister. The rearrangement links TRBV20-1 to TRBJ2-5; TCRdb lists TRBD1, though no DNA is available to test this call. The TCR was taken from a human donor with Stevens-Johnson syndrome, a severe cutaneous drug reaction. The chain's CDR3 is CSALEVSPGGTRETQYF.